The 19 T cell receptor beta chains below were found in one sample sequenced in a study of shared clonotypes between healthy human individuals. Assay: immunoSEQ multiplex PCR; the TCRdb copy retains only in-frame clones and omits some. The profile shows approximately 100,000 clones, 65% to 70% of them singletons. Sequencing was performed on memory CD8+ T cells sorted from blood. The subset here: CD45RO+ cells pooled with CCR7-negative TemRA cells. These receptors were collected from a young man in good health.

CDR3 coding DNA: TGTGCCAGCAGTGAAGCGAGGAGCCACGAGCAGTACTTC. This translates into CASSEARSHEQYF. The chain recombines TRBV6-1 with TRBJ2-7; D is unresolved. The CDR3 covers 13 residues. From germline, CDR1 is MNHNS and CDR2 SASEGT. V lost 0 bases and J 5 bases, leaving 8 bases between the germline ends.

The V gene is TRBV18, the J gene TRBJ2-6; D could derive from TRBD1 or TRBD2 (6 bases each). Trimming left V 0 bases short and J 1 base short, with 10 bases between. Per the germline V gene, CDR1 is KGHSH and CDR2 is LQKENI. The CDR3 spans 17 residues. CDR3 bases: TGTGCCAGCTCACCACCGGGGGGCCGGTCTGGGGCCAACGTCCTGACTTTC. Amino acids: CASSPPGGRSGANVLTF.

The sample holds one count of this clone. The chain has TRBV7-9 and TRBJ2-1; D is perhaps TRBD2 (6 bases). CDR3 length: 17 residues. Germline loops: CDR1 SEHNR, CDR2 FQNEAQ (reference sequence). V dropped 2 bases and J dropped 8 bases, with 22 bases sitting between them. This CDR3 reads CASSLPGAGGLVYEQFF. The CDR3, as DNA: TGTGCCAGCAGCTTACCCGGAGCGGGTGGACTTGTCTATGAGCAGTTCTTC.

The chain joins TRBV7-2 to TRBJ2-7; 9 bases are a match to TRBD2. The CDR3 has 15 amino acids. Germline V gene lookup returns CDR1 SGHTA and CDR2 FQGNSA. J lost 3 bases, V lost 6 bases, and 9 bases had no gene match. This CDR3 reads CASRLPGLAGYEQYF. CDR3 DNA sequence: TGTGCCAGCAGATTACCGGGACTAGCAGGCTACGAGCAGTACTTC.

The chain has TRBV7-2 and TRBJ2-1; D is perhaps TRBD1 (5 bases). The germline CDR1 and CDR2 sequences are SGHTA and FQGNSA. The CDR3 length is 14 residues. V was pared by 1 base and J by 6 bases, with 10 bases between. CDR3 sequence (DNA): TGTGCCAGCAGCTTAGGACAGACGTCCAATGAGCAGTTCTTC. It yields the protein CASSLGQTSNEQFF.

This chain links TRBV9 with TRBJ1-1, with D tentatively TRBD1 (6 bases). Germline V gives CDR1 SGDLS, CDR2 YYNGEE. V was pared by 3 bases and J by 1 base, with 16 bases between. The CDR3 runs to 16 residues. Here the CDR3 reads CASSASTGRRNTEAFF. The CDR3 DNA follows: TGTGCCAGCAGCGCATCCACAGGGAGACGGAACACTGAAGCTTTCTTT.

The table lists this clone with a count of one. The chain joins TRBV19 to TRBJ2-6; D is unresolved. This CDR3 contains 15 residues. V lost 4 bases, J lost 1 base, and 8 bases lay in between. Looked up from germline, CDR1 is LNHDA and CDR2 is SQIVND (reference sequence). CDR3 region: CASSRTGSGANVLTF. The CDR3 region has the DNA TGTGCCAGTAGTAGGACCGGGTCTGGGGCCAACGTCCTGACTTTC.

The chain employs TRBV18 and TRBJ2-1, with 7 bases aligning to TRBD2. V was clipped by 3 bases and J by 7 bases; unmatched bases: 9. The CDR3 consists of 15 residues. The germline V gene has CDR1 KGHSH and CDR2 LQKENI. The CDR3 loop is CASSPVAGVGNEQFF. CDR3 sequence (DNA): TGTGCCAGCTCACCTGTGGCGGGAGTAGGGAATGAGCAGTTCTTC.

This chain uses TRBV4-3 with TRBJ2-6; D not resolved. Germline V gene lookup returns CDR1 LGHNA and CDR2 YSLEER. This CDR3 spans 16 amino acids. V lost 3 bases to trimming and J lost 0 bases, with 9 bases between them. CDR3 amino acids: CASSQVVSSGANVLTF. CDR3 DNA: TGCGCCAGCAGCCAGGTCGTCAGCTCTGGGGCCAACGTCCTGACTTTC.

This clone was seen only a few times. The chain has TRBV5-4 and TRBJ2-5, with 9 nucleotides matching TRBD2. The CDR3 covers 15 residues. The germline V gene encodes CDR1 SGHNT and CDR2 YYREEE (reference sequence). Germline trimming cut 1 base from V and 2 bases from J; bases unmatched to any gene: 3. In DNA, the CDR3 is TGTGCCAGCAGCTTGAGACTAGCGGCACAAGAGACCCAGTACTTC. Protein: CASSLRLAAQETQYF.

The V and J genes are TRBV27 and TRBJ1-3, with D maybe TRBD1 (6 bases). The CDR3 consists of 15 residues. Germline CDR1 MNHEY, CDR2 SMNVEV (reference sequence). The V and J ends lost 5 bases and 3 bases respectively, with 14 bases between them. The CDR3 loop reads CASSPARGLGNTIYF. The CDR3 DNA reads TGTGCCAGCAGTCCAGCCCGGGGGCTTGGAAACACCATATATTTT.

This chain's CDR3 is CASSPIGGSTDTQYF. CDR3 sequence (DNA): TGTGCCAGCAGCCCAATCGGTGGAAGCACAGATACGCAGTATTTT. This chain connects TRBV7-6 to TRBJ2-3; D remains ambiguous. The germline V gene encodes CDR1 SGHVS and CDR2 FNYEAQ. The ends were cut back, 5 bases at V and 0 bases at J, with 12 bases in the middle. The CDR3 is 15 amino acids.

The rearrangement links TRBV20-1 to TRBJ2-7; a possible D gene is TRBD2 (5 bases). The length of the CDR3 is 11 residues. The germline CDR1 and CDR2 sequences are DFQATT and SNEGSKA (reference sequence). V lost 7 bases and J 0 bases, leaving 7 bases between the germline ends. CDR3 amino acids: CSVGDSYEQYF. The CDR3 DNA reads as TGCAGTGTCGGGGACTCCTACGAGCAGTACTTC.

The chain employs TRBV2 and TRBJ1-4, with D unclear. CDR3 length: 15 amino acids. Trimming removed 6 bases at V and 5 bases at J, with 16 bases between. Germline V gives CDR1 SNHLY, CDR2 FYNNEI. CDR3 protein: CASSQELSENEKLFF. The CDR3 region has the DNA TGTGCCAGCAGCCAAGAGTTATCAGAAAATGAAAAACTGTTTTTT.

The rearrangement links TRBV28 to TRBJ2-3; 10 positions match TRBD2. The CDR3 sequence is 17 residues long. The V segment lost 5 bases and the J segment 5 bases; nucleotides outside the gene matches: 13. In germline, CDR1 is MDHEN, CDR2 SYDVKM. In DNA, the CDR3 is TGTGCCAGCAGTAGCGGGAGGGATACAGTATTAATAGATACGCAGTATTTT. It codes for CASSSGRDTVLIDTQYF.

This chain links TRBV5-6 with TRBJ2-7; 8 bases map to TRBD1. V was clipped by 3 bases and J by 2 bases; unmatched bases: 7. The length of the CDR3 is 15 residues. Germline V gives CDR1 SGHDT, CDR2 YYEEEE. The CDR3 reads CASSWKDRDPYEQYF. The CDR3, as DNA: TGTGCCAGCAGCTGGAAGGACAGGGATCCCTACGAGCAGTACTTC. The whole variable domain, filled in from reference TRBV5-6 and TRBJ2-7, reads DAGVTQSPTHLIKTRGQQVTLRCSPKSGHDTVSWYQQALGQGPQFIFQYYEEEERQRGNFPDRFSGHQFPNYSSELNVNALLLGDSALYLCASSWKDRDPYEQYFGPGTRLTVT.

The chain employs TRBV4-1 and TRBJ2-7; 9 bases match TRBD1. The CDR3 contains 15 residues. Germline V gives CDR1 MGHRA, CDR2 YSYEKL. Germline trimming cut 4 bases from V and 5 bases from J; bases unmatched to any gene: 9. The CDR3, as DNA: TGCGCCAGCAGCCTAACCGGGACAGGGATCCACGAGCAGTACTTC. Translation gives CASSLTGTGIHEQYF.

The chain combines TRBV7-9 with TRBJ2-7; a weak D match, TRBD1 (5 bases). This CDR3 spans 12 amino acids. Trimming left V 1 base short and J 7 bases short, with 8 bases between. Germline V gene data show CDR1 as SEHNR and CDR2 as FQNEAQ (reference sequence). The DNA of the CDR3 is TGTGCCAGCAGCTTAGAGGGGTCTGAGCAGTACTTC. Residues: CASSLEGSEQYF.

In its sample, this clone was seen once. This chain uses TRBV29-1 with TRBJ2-1, with a possible D match to TRBD1 (6 bases). From germline, CDR1 is SQVTM and CDR2 ANQGSEA. The CDR3 sequence is 14 residues long. V was trimmed by 3 bases and J by 5 bases, leaving 14 bases between them. CDR3 bases: TGCAGCGTTGATGTAGCAGGGGAAGACAATGAGCAGTTCTTC. Residues: CSVDVAGEDNEQFF.